These T cell receptor beta chains were read from a single sample in a study of early stage breast cancer tumors. Sequencing used immunoSEQ multiplex PCR; TCRdb keeps in-frame clones, though not all of them. The sample consists of fewer than 50,000 clones, approximately 78% of them appearing once. The sample taken for sequencing was blood. The receptors were gathered from a person aged 45 to 60 with breast cancer. Both conserved end residues are part of each CDR3. A D gene is named only where the DNA matches it firmly. Clone size is stated in some rows and not others, as once, few, many or a class when expanded.

>TRBD1|NA|TRBV5-8|TRBJ2-2
TGTGCCAGCAGACCTCGACAGGGTAACGGGGAGCTGTTTTTT
CASRPRQGNGELFF
>NA|NA|TRBV10-3|TRBJ2-2
TGTGCCAAAACCGACAGAGAAGGAGGGGAGCTGTTTTTT
CAKTDREGGELFF
>TRBD2|NA|TRBV6-1|TRBJ2-5
TGTGCCAGCAGTGCTTGGACTAGCGGGGCACAAGAGACCCAGTACTTC
CASSAWTSGAQETQYF
>NA|NA|TRBV9|TRBJ1-2
TGTGCCAGCAGCGTAGAGCCGACACCCGGCTATGGCTACACCTTC
CASSVEPTPGYGYTF
>TRBD1|once|TRBV9|TRBJ1-6
TGTGCCAGCAGTCCCGGGACAGGGAGTCCTTCACCCCTCCACTTT
CASSPGTGSPSPLHF
>TRBD1|NA|TRBV27|TRBJ2-7
TGTGCCAGCAGTTTGGGACAGTCCTACGAGCAGTACTTC
CASSLGQSYEQYF
>TRBD2|NA|TRBV5-6|TRBJ2-3
TGTGCCAGCAGCCGGACTAGAACACATACAGATACGCAGTATTTT
CASSRTRTHTDTQYF
>NA|once|TRBV7-2|TRBJ2-7
TGTGCCAGCCACGACCGGCGGAGCTCCTACGAGCAGTACTTC
CASHDRRSSYEQYF
>NA|NA|TRBV7-6|TRBJ2-5
TGTGCCAGCAGCTTCGGGGGGCGGGATGAGACCCAGTACTTC
CASSFGGRDETQYF
>NA|NA|TRBV7-2|TRBJ1-3
TGTGCCAGCAGCTTAGTAAGGGGGTCTGGAAACACCATATATTTT
CASSLVRGSGNTIYF
>NA|once|TRBV5-4|TRBJ2-5
TGTGCCAGCAGCAATCCTCGGTTAGAGACCCAGTACTTC
CASSNPRLETQYF
>TRBD1|NA|TRBV27|TRBJ2-3
TGTGCCAGCAATCTCCGGGACAGGGGCGCAGATACGCAGTATTTT
CASNLRDRGADTQYF
>TRBD2|few|TRBV4-1|TRBJ2-4
TGCGCCAGCAGCCGGAGGGAGGGGCTAGCCAAAAACATTCAGTACTTC
CASSRREGLAKNIQYF
>TRBD1|NA|TRBV5-6|TRBJ1-5
TGTGCCAGCAGCGTGGACAGGAGCAATCAGCCCCAGCATTTT
CASSVDRSNQPQHF
>NA|many|TRBV10-2|TRBJ1-1
TGCGCCAGCAGTGGGAGCTCTGAAGCTTTCTTT
CASSGSSEAFF
>TRBD1|NA|TRBV9|TRBJ2-5
TGTGCCAGCAGCGTAGGGGGACAGGGGATACAAGAGACCCAGTACTTC
CASSVGGQGIQETQYF
>NA|NA|TRBV6-6|TRBJ1-2
TGTGCCAGCAGTTACGTCAGGGGCGATGGCTACACCTTC
CASSYVRGDGYTF
>TRBD1|once|TRBV9|TRBJ1-1
TGTGCCAGCAGCGTAGCAGGGGGCAGAACTGAAGCTTTCTTT
CASSVAGGRTEAFF
>TRBD1|NA|TRBV6-5|TRBJ1-5
TGTGCCAGCAGTTACGGCAGGGGGTTCCGTCAGCCCCAGCATTTT
CASSYGRGFRQPQHF
>NA|NA|TRBV5-1|TRBJ1-1
TGCGCCAGCAACCGAGACAGTACGAACACTGAAGCTTTCTTT
CASNRDSTNTEAFF
>NA|NA|TRBV11-2|TRBJ1-1
TGTGCCAGCAGCTTAGGTCTTGGTTACATGAACACTGAAGCTTTCTTT
CASSLGLGYMNTEAFF
>TRBD2|NA|TRBV9|TRBJ2-1
TGTGCCAGCAGCAAGGGACTAGCGGTTGAGCAGTTCTTC
CASSKGLAVEQFF
>TRBD2|NA|TRBV6-1|TRBJ2-1
TGTGCCGCGGGCGGGAGGAGGTACAATGAGCAGTTCTTC
CAAGGRRYNEQFF
>TRBD2|NA|TRBV13|TRBJ2-3
TGTGCCAGCAGCTCGACGCGCTCAGGGATAGCGGGGCTCACAGATACGCAGTATTTT
CASSSTRSGIAGLTDTQYF
>NA|NA|TRBV25-1|TRBJ2-7
TGTGCCAGCAGTGCGGACACTGGTTACGAGCAGTACTTC
CASSADTGYEQYF
>NA|few|TRBV19|TRBJ1-3
TGTGCCAGTAGTATGGAGGGAATCTCTGGAAACACCATATATTTT
CASSMEGISGNTIYF
>NA|NA|TRBV7-8|TRBJ1-1
TGTGCCAGCAGCTTAGTGGGCTGGGGCATGAACACTGAAGCTTTCTTT
CASSLVGWGMNTEAFF
>TRBD1|NA|TRBV9|TRBJ1-3
TGTGCCAGCAGCCCCCGGACAGGGGGAAACACCATATATTTT
CASSPRTGGNTIYF
>NA|few|TRBV7-8|TRBJ1-1
TGTGCCAGCAGCCCTAACGGTATGAACACTGAAGCTTTCTTT
CASSPNGMNTEAFF
>NA|NA|TRBV7-9|TRBJ1-4
TGTGCCAGCAGCTTAGAGAGGGGGAGTGAAAAACTGTTTTTT
CASSLERGSEKLFF
>NA|once|TRBV9|TRBJ2-1
TGTGCCAGCAGCGTAGCGGGTAGCGGTCACTACAATGAGCAGTTCTTC
CASSVAGSGHYNEQFF
>TRBD1|NA|TRBV7-8|TRBJ1-2
TGTGCCAGCAGCTTCCCCTCGACAGGGGAGAATGGCTACACCTTC
CASSFPSTGENGYTF
>NA|NA|TRBV5-6|TRBJ1-5
TGTGCCAGCAGCTTACAGGGAAACGGTAATCAGCCCCAGCATTTT
CASSLQGNGNQPQHF